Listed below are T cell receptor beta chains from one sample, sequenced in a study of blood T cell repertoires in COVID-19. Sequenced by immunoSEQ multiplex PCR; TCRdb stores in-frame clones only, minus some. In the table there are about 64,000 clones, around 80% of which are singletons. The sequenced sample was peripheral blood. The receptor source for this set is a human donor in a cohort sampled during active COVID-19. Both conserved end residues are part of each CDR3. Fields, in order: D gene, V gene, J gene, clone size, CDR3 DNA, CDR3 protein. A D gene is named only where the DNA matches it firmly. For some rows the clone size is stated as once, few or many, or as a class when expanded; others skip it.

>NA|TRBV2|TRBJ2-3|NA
TGTGCCAGCAGTGAAGCCCGGGAAGCCAAGCAGTATTTT
CASSEAREAKQYF
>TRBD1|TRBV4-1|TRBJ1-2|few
TGCGCCAGCAGCGAGACAGGGTACGACTATGGCTACACCTTC
CASSETGYDYGYTF
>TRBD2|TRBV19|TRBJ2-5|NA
TGTGCCAGTAGTATAGATGCGGCTAGCGGGAAGACCCAGTACTTC
CASSIDAASGKTQYF
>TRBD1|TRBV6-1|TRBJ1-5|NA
TGTGCCAGCAGTGAAGTTGGAGGGACAGGGGGGCAGCCCCAGCATTTT
CASSEVGGTGGQPQHF
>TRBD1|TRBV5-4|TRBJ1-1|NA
TGTGCCAGCAGCACGGACAGGCCGAACACTGAAGCTTTCTTT
CASSTDRPNTEAFF
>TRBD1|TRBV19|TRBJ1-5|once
TGTGCCAGTAGTATAGGATCAGGGGGAGGCAATCAGCCCCAGCATTTT
CASSIGSGGGNQPQHF
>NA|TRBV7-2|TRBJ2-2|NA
TGTGCCAGCAGCTTAGAGAGCGGAAGGAACACCGGGGAGCTGTTTTTT
CASSLESGRNTGELFF
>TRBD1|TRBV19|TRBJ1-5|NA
TGTGCCAGTCATGACAGGGATGGTCAGCCCCAGCATTTT
CASHDRDGQPQHF
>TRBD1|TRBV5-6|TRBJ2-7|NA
TGTGCCAGCAGCTTCTCAGGGGGCGAGCAGTACTTC
CASSFSGGEQYF
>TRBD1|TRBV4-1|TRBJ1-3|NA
TGCGCCAGCAGCCTCGGACAGGGGAACACCATATATTTT
CASSLGQGNTIYF
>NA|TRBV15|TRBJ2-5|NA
TGTGCCACCAGCAGAGAGGACAGAACCCAAGAGACCCAGTACTTC
CATSREDRTQETQYF
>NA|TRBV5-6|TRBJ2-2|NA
TGTGCCAGCAACGAGCCGAACACCGGGGAGCTGTTTTTT
CASNEPNTGELFF
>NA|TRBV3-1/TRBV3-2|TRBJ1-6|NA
TGTGCCAGCAGCCAAGGGCCCGGAGGTTCACCCCTCCACTTT
CASSQGPGGSPLHF
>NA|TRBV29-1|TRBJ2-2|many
TGCAGCGTTGGACAGAGGAACACCGGGGAGCTGTTTTTT
CSVGQRNTGELFF
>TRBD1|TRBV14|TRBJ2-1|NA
TGTGCCAGCAGCCATTGGACAGGGGAGGGTAGCAATGAGCAGTTCTTC
CASSHWTGEGSNEQFF
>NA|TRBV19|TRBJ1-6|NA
TGTGCCAGTAGTATAAAGGCGACGGGGGTCCCCCTCCACTTT
CASSIKATGVPLHF
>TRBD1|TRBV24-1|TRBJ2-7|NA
TGTGCCACCAGTGCTCAAGGACAGGGGCGCCACGAGCAGTACTTC
CATSAQGQGRHEQYF
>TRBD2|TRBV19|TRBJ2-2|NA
TGTGCCAGTAGTATAGATAGTAGGCTAGCGGGGGGCATCACCGGGGAGCTGTTTTTT
CASSIDSRLAGGITGELFF
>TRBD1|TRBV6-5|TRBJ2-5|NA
TGTGCCAGCAGACGGACAGGGGGAGGATTGGAGACCCAGTACTTC
CASRRTGGGLETQYF
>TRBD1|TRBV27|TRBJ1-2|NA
TGTGCCAGCAGTCTAGGGGGGACAGGGGGCTTTGGCTACACCTTC
CASSLGGTGGFGYTF
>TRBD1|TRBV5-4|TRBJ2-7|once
TGTGCCAGCAGCCCAGGGGACAGGGGCTACGAGCAGTACTTC
CASSPGDRGYEQYF
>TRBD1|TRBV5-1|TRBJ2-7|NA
TGCGCCAGCAGCTTGACGACAGGGATCCACGAGCAGTACTTC
CASSLTTGIHEQYF
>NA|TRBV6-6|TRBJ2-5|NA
TGTGCCAGCAATTCGGGGTTGAAAGAGACCCAGTACTTC
CASNSGLKETQYF
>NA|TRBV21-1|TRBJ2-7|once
TGTGCCAGCAGCATCTGGGACAGAGGACTAGCGGGGGCCTTCTACGAGCAGTACTTC
CASSIWDRGLAGAFYEQYF
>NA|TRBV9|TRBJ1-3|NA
TGTGCCAGCAGCCCCTCTGGAGGGCGCAACTCTGGAAACACCATATATTTT
CASSPSGGRNSGNTIYF
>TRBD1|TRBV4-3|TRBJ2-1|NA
TGCGCCAGCAGCGTTCAACAGGGGAATGAGCAGTTCTTC
CASSVQQGNEQFF
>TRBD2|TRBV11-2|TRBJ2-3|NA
TGTGCCAGCAGCTTAGATCGGGCGGGGGGATTCAGCTCCTCGTCTACGCAGTATTTT
CASSLDRAGGFSSSSTQYF
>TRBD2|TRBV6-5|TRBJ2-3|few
TGTGCCAGCATGACTAGCGGGGGGGCAATAGATACGCAGTATTTT
CASMTSGGAIDTQYF
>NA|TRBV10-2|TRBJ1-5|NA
TGCGCCAGCATGGGGGGGGCAGATCAGCCCCAGCATTTT
CASMGGADQPQHF
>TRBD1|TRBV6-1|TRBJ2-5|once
TGTGCCAGCAGTGTTGGGACAGGGGGAGTTTCAGGGACCCAGTACTTC
CASSVGTGGVSGTQYF
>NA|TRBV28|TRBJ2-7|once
TGTGCCAGCAGTTCCGGACAGCCAACACCCTACGAGCAGTACTTC
CASSSGQPTPYEQYF
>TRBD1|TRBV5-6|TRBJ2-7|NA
TGTGCCAGCAGCAAAGGGGGCATAGACGAGCAGTACTTC
CASSKGGIDEQYF
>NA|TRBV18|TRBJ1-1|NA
TGTGCCAGCTCACCACGGGGGGGGGACACTGAAGCTTTCTTT
CASSPRGGDTEAFF
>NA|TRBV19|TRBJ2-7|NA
TGTGCCAGTAGCCCGGGAATGGGCTACAGTTACGAGCAGTACTTC
CASSPGMGYSYEQYF
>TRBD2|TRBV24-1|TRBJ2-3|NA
TGTGCCACCAGTACTAGCGGGGGCACAGATACGCAGTATTTT
CATSTSGGTDTQYF
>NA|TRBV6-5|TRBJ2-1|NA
TGTGCCAGCAGTCCCCAGGGTTTAATCCCCAATGAGCAGTTCTTC
CASSPQGLIPNEQFF
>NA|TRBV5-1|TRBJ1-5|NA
TGCGCCAGCAGCTTGGTTCCAGGGGGCAATCAGCCCCAGCATTTT
CASSLVPGGNQPQHF
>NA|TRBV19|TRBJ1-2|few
TGTGCCACCTCGCAGGGGATCGTTAACTATGGCTACACCTTC
CATSQGIVNYGYTF
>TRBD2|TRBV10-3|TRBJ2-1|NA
TGTGCCATCAGTGAGGGACTAGCGGGGTACAATGAGCAGTTCTTC
CAISEGLAGYNEQFF
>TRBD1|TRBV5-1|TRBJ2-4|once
TGCGCCAGCAGCGCCGACCTTAACAGGGGAAACATTCAGTACTTC
CASSADLNRGNIQYF
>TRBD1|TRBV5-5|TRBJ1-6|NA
TGTGCTAGCAGCTTGACAGGGAACTCACCCCTCCACTTT
CASSLTGNSPLHF
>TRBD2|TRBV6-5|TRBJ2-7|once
TGTGTCCTCGCGGGGGGACCGAGAGAGCAGTACTTC
CVLAGGPREQYF
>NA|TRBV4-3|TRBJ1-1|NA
TGCGCCAGCAGCCCCATGCGGGGGGCTGAAGCTTTCTTT
CASSPMRGAEAFF
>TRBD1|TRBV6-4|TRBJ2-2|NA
TGTGCCAGCAGGTGGGGGACAGGGTTCACCGGGGAGCTGTTTTTT
CASRWGTGFTGELFF
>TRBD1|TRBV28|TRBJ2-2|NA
TGTGCCAGCAGGAAAGGGACAGGGAGCCTGTTTTTT
CASRKGTGSLFF
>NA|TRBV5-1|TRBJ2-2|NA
TGCGCCAGCAGCTTGGATGACGGAGACGGGGAGCTGTTTTTT
CASSLDDGDGELFF
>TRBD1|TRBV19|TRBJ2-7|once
TGTGCCAGTAGTATAGGAAACAGGGGGACCTACGAGCAGTACTTC
CASSIGNRGTYEQYF
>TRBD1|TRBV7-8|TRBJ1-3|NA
TGTGCCAGCGGAGGGGGCGCGGGAAACACCATATATTTT
CASGGGAGNTIYF
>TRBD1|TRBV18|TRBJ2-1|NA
TGTGCCAGCTCACCCTCGATGACCGGGACAGGGACCAATGAGCAGTTCTTC
CASSPSMTGTGTNEQFF
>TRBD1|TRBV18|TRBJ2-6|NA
TGTGCCAGCACGGGACAGGTGCCCTCTGGGGCCAACGTCCTGACTTTC
CASTGQVPSGANVLTF
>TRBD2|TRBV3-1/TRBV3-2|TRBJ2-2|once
TGTGCCAGCAGCCAAGAGAGACTAGCGGGGGTGACCGGGGAGCTGTTTTTT
CASSQERLAGVTGELFF
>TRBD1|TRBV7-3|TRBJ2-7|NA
TGTGCCAGCAGCTCGGACAGGGGGCTGACCTACGAGCAGTACTTC
CASSSDRGLTYEQYF
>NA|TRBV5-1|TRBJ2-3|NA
TGCGCCAGCAGCTGGGCCAATTTGGGACCTCGGGGGGATACGCAGTATTTT
CASSWANLGPRGDTQYF
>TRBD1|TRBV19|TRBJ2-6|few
TGTGCCAGCCAGACAGGGAGAGCTGGGGCCAACGTCCTGACTTTC
CASQTGRAGANVLTF
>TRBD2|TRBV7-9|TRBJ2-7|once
TGTGCCAGCAGCTTAGCTCTAGCGGGGATTTCTGGTGAGCAGTACTTC
CASSLALAGISGEQYF
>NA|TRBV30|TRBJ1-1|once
TGTGCCTGGAGCCTATTTTGGGGGGACTTCGGAGCTTTCTTT
CAWSLFWGDFGAFF
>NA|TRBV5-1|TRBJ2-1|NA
TGCGCCAGCAGCTTGACACAGAACTCCTACAATGAGCAGTTCTTC
CASSLTQNSYNEQFF
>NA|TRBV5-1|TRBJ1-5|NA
TGCGCCAGCAGCATTGCAGGGGTCAATTATAGCAATCAGCCCCAGCATTTT
CASSIAGVNYSNQPQHF